The entry below gives a single T cell receptor (beta chain) sequence along with its context. The sample belongs to a study of Graves' ophthalmopathy and Graves' hyperthyroidism. Amplification from RNA transcripts yielded the TCR beta CDR3 regions. Second-round multiplex PCR came after first-round RT-PCR with HTBI primers. TCRdb passed the multiplex PCR reads through MiXCR, listing each CDR3 protein once. The sample has 740,000 or so distinct CDR3 sequences; around 40% are singletons. The TCR sequence derives from an adult man with Graves' ophthalmopathy. The sequencing input was peripheral blood.

As DNA, the CDR3 is TGCAGTGCTAGAGATCGGCGTCCGCCCTACGAGCAGTACTTC. This translates into CSARDRRPPYEQYF. The chain carries TRBV20-1 and TRBJ2-7; D is uncertain. The length of the CDR3 is 14 residues. From germline, CDR1 is DFQATT and CDR2 SNEGSKA (reference sequence). The germline V and J ends were trimmed by 0 bases and 2 bases, with 11 bases remaining between them.